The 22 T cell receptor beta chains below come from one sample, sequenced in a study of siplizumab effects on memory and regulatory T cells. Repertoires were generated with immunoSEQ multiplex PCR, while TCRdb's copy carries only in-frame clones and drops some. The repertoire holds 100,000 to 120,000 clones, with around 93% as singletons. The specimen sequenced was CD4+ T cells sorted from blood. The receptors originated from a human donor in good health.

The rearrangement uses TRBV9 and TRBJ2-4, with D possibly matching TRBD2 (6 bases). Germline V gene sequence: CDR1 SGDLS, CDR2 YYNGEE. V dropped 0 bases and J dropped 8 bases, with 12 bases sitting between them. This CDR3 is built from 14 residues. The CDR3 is CASSVALGRDIQYF. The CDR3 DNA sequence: TGTGCCAGCAGCGTAGCGCTCGGGAGAGACATTCAGTACTTC. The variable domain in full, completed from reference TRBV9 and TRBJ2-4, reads DSGVTQTPKHLITATGQRVTLRCSPRSGDLSVYWYQQSLDQGLQFLIQYYNGEERAKGNILERFSAQQFPDLHSELNLSSLELGDSALYFCASSVALGRDIQYFGAGTRLSVL.

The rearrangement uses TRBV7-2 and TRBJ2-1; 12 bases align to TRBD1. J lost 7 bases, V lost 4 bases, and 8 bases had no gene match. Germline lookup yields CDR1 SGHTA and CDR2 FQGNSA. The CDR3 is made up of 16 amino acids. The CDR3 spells CASSSRGTGGLNEQFF. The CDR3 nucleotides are TGTGCCAGCAGCTCGAGAGGGACAGGGGGCTTGAATGAGCAGTTCTTC.

The CDR3 sequence is CASSPAGGPYEQYF. CDR3 in DNA: TGTGCCAGCAGCCCAGCGGGAGGGCCGTACGAGCAGTACTTC. The chain links TRBV7-9 to TRBJ2-7; 10 bases match TRBD2. The germline V gene has CDR1 SEHNR and CDR2 FQNEAQ (reference sequence). This CDR3 is 14 amino acids long. V gave up 5 bases and J gave up 4 bases; unmatched junction bases: 5.

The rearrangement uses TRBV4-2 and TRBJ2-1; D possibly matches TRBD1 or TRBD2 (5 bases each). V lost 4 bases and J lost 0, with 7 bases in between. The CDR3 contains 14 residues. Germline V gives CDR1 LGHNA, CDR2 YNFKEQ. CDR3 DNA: TGTGCCAGCAGCCGGGGGAGCTCCTACAATGAGCAGTTCTTC. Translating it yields CASSRGSSYNEQFF.

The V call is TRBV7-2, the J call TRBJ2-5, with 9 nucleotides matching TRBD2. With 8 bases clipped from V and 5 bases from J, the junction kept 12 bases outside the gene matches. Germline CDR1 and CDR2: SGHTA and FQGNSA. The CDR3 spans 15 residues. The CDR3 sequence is CASLQGGGRGETQYF. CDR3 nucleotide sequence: TGTGCCAGCCTCCAAGGCGGCGGGAGGGGGGAGACCCAGTACTTC.

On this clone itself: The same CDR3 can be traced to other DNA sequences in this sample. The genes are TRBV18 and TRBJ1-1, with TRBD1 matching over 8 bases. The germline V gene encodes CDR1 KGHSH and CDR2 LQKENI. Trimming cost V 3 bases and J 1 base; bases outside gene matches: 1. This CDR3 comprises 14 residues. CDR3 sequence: CASSPGQGNTEAFF. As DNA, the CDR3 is TGTGCCAGCTCACCCGGACAGGGGAACACTGAAGCTTTCTTT.

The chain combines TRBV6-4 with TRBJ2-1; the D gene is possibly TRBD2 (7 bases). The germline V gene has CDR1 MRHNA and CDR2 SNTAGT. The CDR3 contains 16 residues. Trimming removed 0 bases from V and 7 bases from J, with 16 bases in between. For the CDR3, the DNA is TGTGCCAGCAGTGACTCTCTGCGGGGGCCCCAGAATGAGCAGTTCTTC. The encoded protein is CASSDSLRGPQNEQFF.

CDR3 sequence (DNA): TGTGCCAGCAGCCCCGGACTAGCGGGGGGGCAAGAGACCCAGTACTTC. This translates into CASSPGLAGGQETQYF. The chain is built from TRBV5-4 and TRBJ2-5, with 15 nucleotides matching TRBD2. Unmatched junction bases numbered 3, after V lost 4 bases and J lost 2 bases. Germline V lookup: CDR1 SGHNT, CDR2 YYREEE (reference sequence). The CDR3 runs 16 residues.

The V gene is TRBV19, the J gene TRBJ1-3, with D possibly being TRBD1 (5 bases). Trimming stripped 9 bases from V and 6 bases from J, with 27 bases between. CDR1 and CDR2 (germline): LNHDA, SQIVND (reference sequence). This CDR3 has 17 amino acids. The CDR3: CASTEGQPRGGENTIYF. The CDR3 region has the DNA TGTGCCAGCACGGAGGGGCAACCACGGGGAGGGGAAAACACCATATATTTT. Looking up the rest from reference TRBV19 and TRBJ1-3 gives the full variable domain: DGGITQSPKYLFRKEGQNVTLSCEQNLNHDAMYWYRQDPGQGLRLIYYSQIVNDFQKGDIAEGYSVSREKKESFPLTVTSAQKNPTAFYLCASTEGQPRGGENTIYFGEGSWLTVV.

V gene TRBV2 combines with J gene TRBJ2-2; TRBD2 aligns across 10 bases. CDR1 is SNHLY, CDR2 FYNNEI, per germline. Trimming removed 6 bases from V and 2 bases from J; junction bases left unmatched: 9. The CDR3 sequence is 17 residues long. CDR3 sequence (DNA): TGTGCCAGCAGGCTAGCGGGGGCCTCAATAAACACCGGGGAGCTGTTTTTT. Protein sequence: CASRLAGASINTGELFF.

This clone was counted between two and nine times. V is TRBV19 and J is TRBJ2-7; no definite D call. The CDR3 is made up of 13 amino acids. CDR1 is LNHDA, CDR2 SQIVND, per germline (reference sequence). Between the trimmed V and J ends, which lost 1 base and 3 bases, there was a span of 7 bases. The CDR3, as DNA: TGTGCCAGTAGTATAGGAGCTATCTACGAGCAGTACTTC. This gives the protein CASSIGAIYEQYF.

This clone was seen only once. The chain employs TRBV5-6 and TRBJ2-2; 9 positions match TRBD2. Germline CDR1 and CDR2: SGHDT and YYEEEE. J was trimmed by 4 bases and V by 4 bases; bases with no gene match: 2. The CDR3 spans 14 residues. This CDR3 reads CASSPAGGTGELFF. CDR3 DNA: TGTGCCAGCAGCCCAGCGGGGGGCACCGGGGAGCTGTTTTTT.

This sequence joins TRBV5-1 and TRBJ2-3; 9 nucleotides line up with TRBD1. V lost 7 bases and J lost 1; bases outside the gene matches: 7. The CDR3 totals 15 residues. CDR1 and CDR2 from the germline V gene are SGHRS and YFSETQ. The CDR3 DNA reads TGCGCCAGCGGGTTCCGGACAGGGGGCACAGATACGCAGTATTTT. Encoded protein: CASGFRTGGTDTQYF.

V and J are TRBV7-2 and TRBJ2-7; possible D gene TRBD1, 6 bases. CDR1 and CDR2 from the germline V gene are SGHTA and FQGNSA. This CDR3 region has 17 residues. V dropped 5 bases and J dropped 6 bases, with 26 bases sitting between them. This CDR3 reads CASSPLKFPGQPSEQYF. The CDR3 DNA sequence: TGTGCCAGCAGCCCCTTAAAGTTCCCGGGACAACCCTCCGAGCAGTACTTC.

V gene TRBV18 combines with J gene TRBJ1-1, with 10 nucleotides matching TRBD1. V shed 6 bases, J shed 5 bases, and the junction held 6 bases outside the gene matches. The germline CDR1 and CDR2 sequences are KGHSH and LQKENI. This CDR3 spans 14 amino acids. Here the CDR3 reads CASSKTGGETEAFF. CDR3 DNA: TGTGCCAGCTCTAAGACAGGGGGCGAAACTGAAGCTTTCTTT.

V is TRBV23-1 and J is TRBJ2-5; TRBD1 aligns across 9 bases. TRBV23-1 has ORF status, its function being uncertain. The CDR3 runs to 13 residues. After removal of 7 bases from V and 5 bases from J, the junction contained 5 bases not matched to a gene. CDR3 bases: TGCGCCAGCACCCCACAGGGGGCCGAGACCCAGTACTTC. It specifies CASTPQGAETQYF.

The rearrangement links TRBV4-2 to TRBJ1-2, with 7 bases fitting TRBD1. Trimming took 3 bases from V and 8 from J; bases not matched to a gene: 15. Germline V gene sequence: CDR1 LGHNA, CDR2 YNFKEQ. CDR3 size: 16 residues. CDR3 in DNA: TGTGCCAGCAGCCAGGGAGGGGGCAGAATGGTGGGAGGCTACACCTTC. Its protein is CASSQGGGRMVGGYTF.

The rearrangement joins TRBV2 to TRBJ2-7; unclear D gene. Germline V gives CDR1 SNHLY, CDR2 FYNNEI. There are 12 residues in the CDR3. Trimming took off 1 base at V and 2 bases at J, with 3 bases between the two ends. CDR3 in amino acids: CASSEGPYEQYF. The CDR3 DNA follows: TGTGCCAGCAGTGAAGGTCCCTACGAGCAGTACTTC.

The CDR3 coding sequence is TGTGCCAGCAGTGAACCCCAAGGAGGGGATATGGATCAGCCCCAGCATTTT. It codes for CASSEPQGGDMDQPQHF. This chain uses TRBV6-1 with TRBJ1-5, with D perhaps TRBD1 (5 bases). Germline lookup yields CDR1 MNHNS and CDR2 SASEGT. The CDR3 has 17 residues. V was pared by 2 bases and J by 5 bases, with 19 bases between.

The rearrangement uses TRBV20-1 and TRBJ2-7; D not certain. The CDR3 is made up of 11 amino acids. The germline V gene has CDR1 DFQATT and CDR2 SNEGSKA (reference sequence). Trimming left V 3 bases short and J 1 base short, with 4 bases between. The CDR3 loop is CSASSSYEQYF. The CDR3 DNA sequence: TGCAGTGCTAGTTCATCCTACGAGCAGTACTTC.

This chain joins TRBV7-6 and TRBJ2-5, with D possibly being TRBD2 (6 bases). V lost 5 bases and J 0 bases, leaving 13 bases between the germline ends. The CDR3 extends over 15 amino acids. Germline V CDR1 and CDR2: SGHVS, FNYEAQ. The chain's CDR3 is CASSLLRGDQETQYF. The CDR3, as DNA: TGTGCCAGCAGCCTCCTTCGCGGGGACCAAGAGACCCAGTACTTC.

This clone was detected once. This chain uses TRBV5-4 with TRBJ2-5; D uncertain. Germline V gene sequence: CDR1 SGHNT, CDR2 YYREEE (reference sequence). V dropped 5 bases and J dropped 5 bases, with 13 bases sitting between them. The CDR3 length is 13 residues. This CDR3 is CASRAGLAETQYF. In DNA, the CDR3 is TGTGCCAGCAGAGCCGGGCTGGCGGAGACCCAGTACTTC.